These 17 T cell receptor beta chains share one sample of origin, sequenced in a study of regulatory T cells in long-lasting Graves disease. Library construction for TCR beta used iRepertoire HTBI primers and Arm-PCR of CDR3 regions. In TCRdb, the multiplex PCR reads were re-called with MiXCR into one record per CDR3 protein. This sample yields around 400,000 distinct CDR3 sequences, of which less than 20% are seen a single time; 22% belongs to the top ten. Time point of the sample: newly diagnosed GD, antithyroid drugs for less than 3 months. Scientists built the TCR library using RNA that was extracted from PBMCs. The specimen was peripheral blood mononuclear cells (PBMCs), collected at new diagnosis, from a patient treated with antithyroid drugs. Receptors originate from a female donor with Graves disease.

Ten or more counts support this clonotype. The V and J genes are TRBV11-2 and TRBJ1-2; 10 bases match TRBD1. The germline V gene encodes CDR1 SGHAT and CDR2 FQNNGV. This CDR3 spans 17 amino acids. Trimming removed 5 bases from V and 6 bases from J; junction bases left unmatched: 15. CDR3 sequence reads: CASSPRGGQGPGDGYTF. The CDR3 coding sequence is TGTGCCAGCAGCCCGAGGGGGGGACAGGGGCCAGGGGATGGCTACACCTTC. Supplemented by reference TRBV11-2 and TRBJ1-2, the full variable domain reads EAGVAQSPRYKIIEKRQSVAFWCNPISGHATLYWYQQILGQGPKLLIQFQNNGVVDDSQLPKDRFSAERLKGVDSTLKIQPAKLEDSAVYLCASSPRGGQGPGDGYTFGSGTRLTVV.

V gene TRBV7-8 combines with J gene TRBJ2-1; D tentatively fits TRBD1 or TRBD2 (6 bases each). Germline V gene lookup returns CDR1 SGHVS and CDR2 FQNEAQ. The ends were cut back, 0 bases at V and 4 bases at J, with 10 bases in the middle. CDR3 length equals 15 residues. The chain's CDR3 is CASSLAGGWYNEQFF. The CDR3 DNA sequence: TGTGCCAGCAGCTTAGCGGGGGGCTGGTACAATGAGCAGTTCTTC.

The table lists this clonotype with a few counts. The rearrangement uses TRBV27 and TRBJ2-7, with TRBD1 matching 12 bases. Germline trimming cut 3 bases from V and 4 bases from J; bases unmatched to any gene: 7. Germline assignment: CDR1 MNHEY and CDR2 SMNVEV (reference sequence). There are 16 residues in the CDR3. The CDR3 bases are TGTGCCAGCAGTTTGGCGGGACAGGGGGCGACATACGAGCAGTACTTC. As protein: CASSLAGQGATYEQYF.

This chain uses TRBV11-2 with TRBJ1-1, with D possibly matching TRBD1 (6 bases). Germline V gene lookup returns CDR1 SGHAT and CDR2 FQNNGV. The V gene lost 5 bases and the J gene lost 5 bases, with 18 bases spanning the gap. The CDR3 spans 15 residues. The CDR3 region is CASSPLTGRGTEAFF. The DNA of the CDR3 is TGTGCCAGCAGCCCCCTGACAGGTCGGGGGACTGAAGCTTTCTTT.

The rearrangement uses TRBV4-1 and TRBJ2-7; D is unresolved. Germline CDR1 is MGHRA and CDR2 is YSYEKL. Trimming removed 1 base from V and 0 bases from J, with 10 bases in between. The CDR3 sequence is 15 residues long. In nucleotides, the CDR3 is TGCGCCAGCAGCCAAGGTACACAGAGCTCCTACGAGCAGTACTTC. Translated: CASSQGTQSSYEQYF.

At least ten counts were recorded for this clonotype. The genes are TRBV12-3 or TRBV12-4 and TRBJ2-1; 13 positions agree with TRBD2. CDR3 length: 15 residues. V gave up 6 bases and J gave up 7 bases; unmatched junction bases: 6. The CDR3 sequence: CASRATSGRWNEQFF. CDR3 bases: TGTGCCAGCAGGGCGACTAGCGGGAGGTGGAATGAGCAGTTCTTC.

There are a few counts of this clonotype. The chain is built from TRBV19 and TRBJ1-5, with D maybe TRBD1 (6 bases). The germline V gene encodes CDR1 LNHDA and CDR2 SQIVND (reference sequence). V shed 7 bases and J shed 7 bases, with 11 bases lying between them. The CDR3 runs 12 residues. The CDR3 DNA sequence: TGTGCCAGTACCAGGGGAAACCAGCCCCAGCATTTT. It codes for CASTRGNQPQHF.

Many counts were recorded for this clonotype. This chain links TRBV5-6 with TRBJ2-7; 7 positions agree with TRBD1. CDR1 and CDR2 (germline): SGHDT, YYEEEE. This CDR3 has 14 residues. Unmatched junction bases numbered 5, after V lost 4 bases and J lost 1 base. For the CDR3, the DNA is TGTGCCAGCAGCAGGCCGGGACAGTCCTACGAGCAGTACTTC. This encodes CASSRPGQSYEQYF.

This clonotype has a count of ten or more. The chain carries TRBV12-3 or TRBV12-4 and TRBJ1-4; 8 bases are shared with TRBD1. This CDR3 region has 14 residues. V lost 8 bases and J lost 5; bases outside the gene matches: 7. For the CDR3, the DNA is TGTGCCAGCCGCCCGGGACAGGAGAATGAAAAACTGTTTTTT. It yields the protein CASRPGQENEKLFF.

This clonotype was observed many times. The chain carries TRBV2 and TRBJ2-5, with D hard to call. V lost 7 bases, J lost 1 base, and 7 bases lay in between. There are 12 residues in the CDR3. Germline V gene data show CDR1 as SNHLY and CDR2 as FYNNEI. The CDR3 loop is CASTQTQETQYF. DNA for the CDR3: TGTGCCAGCACACAGACCCAAGAGACCCAGTACTTC.

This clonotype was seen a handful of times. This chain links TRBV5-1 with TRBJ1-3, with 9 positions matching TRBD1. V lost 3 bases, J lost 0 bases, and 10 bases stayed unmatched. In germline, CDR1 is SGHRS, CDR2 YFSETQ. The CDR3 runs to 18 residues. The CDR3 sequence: CASSSGDRAILSGNTIYF. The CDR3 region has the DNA TGCGCCAGCAGCTCCGGGGACAGGGCTATCCTCTCTGGAAACACCATATATTTT.

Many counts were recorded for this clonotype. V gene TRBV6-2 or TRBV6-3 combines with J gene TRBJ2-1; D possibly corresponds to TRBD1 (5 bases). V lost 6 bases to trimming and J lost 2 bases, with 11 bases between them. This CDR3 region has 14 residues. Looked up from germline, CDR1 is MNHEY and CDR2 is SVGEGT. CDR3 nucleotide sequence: TGTGCCAGCAGCCAAGGGGCTACCTACAATGAGCAGTTCTTC. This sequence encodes CASSQGATYNEQFF.

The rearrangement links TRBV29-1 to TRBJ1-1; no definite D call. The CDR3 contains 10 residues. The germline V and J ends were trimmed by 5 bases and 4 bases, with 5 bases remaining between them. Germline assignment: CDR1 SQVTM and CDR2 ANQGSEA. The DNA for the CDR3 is TGCAGCGTTCCCGGCACTGAAGCTTTCTTT. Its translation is CSVPGTEAFF.

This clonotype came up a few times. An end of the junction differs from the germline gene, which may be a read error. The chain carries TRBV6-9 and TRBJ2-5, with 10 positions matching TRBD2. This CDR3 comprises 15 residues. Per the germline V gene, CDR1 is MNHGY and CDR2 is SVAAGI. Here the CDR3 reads CASSLAGGWAETQYF. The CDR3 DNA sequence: TGTGCCAGTAGTTTAGCGGGGGGCTGGGCAGAGACCCAGTACTTC.

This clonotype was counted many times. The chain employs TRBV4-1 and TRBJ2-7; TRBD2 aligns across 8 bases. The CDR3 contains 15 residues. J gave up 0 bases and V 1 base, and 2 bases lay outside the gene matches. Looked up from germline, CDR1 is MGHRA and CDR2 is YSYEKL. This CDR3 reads CASSQVSGSSYEQYF. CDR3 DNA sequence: TGCGCCAGCAGCCAAGTGAGCGGGAGCTCCTACGAGCAGTACTTC.

CDR3 protein: CSARDERGYADTQYF. CDR3 sequence (DNA): TGCAGTGCTAGAGATGAGAGGGGCTACGCAGATACGCAGTATTTT. This chain uses TRBV20-1 with TRBJ2-3; D is possibly TRBD1 or TRBD2 (5 bases each). Looked up from germline, CDR1 is DFQATT and CDR2 is SNEGSKA (reference sequence). The CDR3 consists of 15 residues. The V and J ends lost 0 bases and 4 bases respectively, with 14 bases between them.

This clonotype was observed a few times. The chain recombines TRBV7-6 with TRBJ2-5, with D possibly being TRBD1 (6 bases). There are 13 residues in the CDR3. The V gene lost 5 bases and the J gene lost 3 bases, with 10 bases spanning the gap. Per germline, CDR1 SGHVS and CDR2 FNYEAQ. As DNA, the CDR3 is TGTGCCAGCAGCACGGGACACAAAGAGACCCAGTACTTC. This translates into CASSTGHKETQYF.